This is a list of T cell receptor beta chains from one sample in a study of blood T cell repertoires in COVID-19. Sequencing used immunoSEQ multiplex PCR; TCRdb keeps in-frame clones, though not all of them. This sample has some 220,000 clones, with about 84% found just once. The sequencing sample was made of peripheral blood. All receptors derive from a human donor in a cohort sampled during active COVID-19. The CDR3 runs from the conserved cysteine through the conserved F or W. Each record gives: clone size, V gene, D gene, J gene, CDR3 DNA, CDR3 protein. The D gene is left open where the match is weak. The size field is filled for only some rows; it gives once, few, many or a size class.

>.|TRBV7-8|.|TRBJ2-5
TGTGCCAGCAGCTTAGCGGGGGCCAGCGAGACCCAGTACTTC
CASSLAGASETQYF
>.|TRBV28|.|TRBJ1-4
TGTGCCTCGTACTCGAGACAGGATTTAACTAATGAAAAACTGTTTTTT
CASYSRQDLTNEKLFF
>few|TRBV5-6|TRBD1|TRBJ1-2
TGTGCCAGCAGCTTTAGGGACAGGGACGTTCCTTATGGCTACACCTTC
CASSFRDRDVPYGYTF
>.|TRBV28|TRBD2|TRBJ2-7
TGTGCCAGCAGTTTATATTGGGACCTCTTTACTAGCGGGAGGGTCTCCTACGAGCAGTACTTC
CASSLYWDLFTSGRVSYEQYF
>few|TRBV5-5|.|TRBJ2-7
TGTGCCAGCAGGGACAGTTACGAGCAGTACTTC
CASRDSYEQYF
>few|TRBV25-1|.|TRBJ1-1
TGTGCCAGCAGTGAACCCCGGGCGGGAGCTTTCTTT
CASSEPRAGAFF
>.|TRBV11-2|TRBD2|TRBJ2-3
TGTGCCAGCAGCTTAGATCGGGTCGGGGGGGGCACAGATACGCAGTATTTT
CASSLDRVGGGTDTQYF
>few|TRBV7-9|.|TRBJ1-4
TGTGCCAGCAGCTTATCCGGGGGAGCTAATGAAAAACTGTTTTTT
CASSLSGGANEKLFF
>few|TRBV12-3/TRBV12-4|TRBD1|TRBJ2-7
TGTGCCAGCAGTTACGGACAGGGCTACGAGCAGTACTTC
CASSYGQGYEQYF
>.|TRBV5-1|TRBD1|TRBJ2-7
TGCGCCAGCAGCCCCTGGACAGGTGGGGAGCAGTACTTC
CASSPWTGGEQYF
>few|TRBV11-2|.|TRBJ2-7
TGTGCCAGCAGCCGCTTGCAGGGGCCCTACGAGCAGTACTTC
CASSRLQGPYEQYF
>.|TRBV19|.|TRBJ2-7
TGTGCCAGTAGCCTGGGCACCTTCTCCTACGAGCAGTACTTC
CASSLGTFSYEQYF
>once|TRBV20-1|TRBD1|TRBJ1-2
TGCAGTGCCAGGACAGGGGCAGGAAACACCTTC
CSARTGAGNTF
>few|TRBV6-6|.|TRBJ2-7
TGTGCCAGCAGGTCCACAGGGTATAGCGAGCAGTACTTC
CASRSTGYSEQYF
>few|TRBV30|TRBD1|TRBJ2-5
TGTGCCTGGACACAAGGGGGCGCGGAGACCCAGTACTTC
CAWTQGGAETQYF
>.|TRBV18|.|TRBJ1-1
TGTGCCAGCTCACCACCGGGAGGGGAAGGCACTGAAGCTTTCTTT
CASSPPGGEGTEAFF
>.|TRBV9|TRBD2|TRBJ2-7
TGTGCCAGCAGCGAGGGGACTAGCGGAGCTTCCTCCTACGAGCAGTACTTC
CASSEGTSGASSYEQYF
>.|TRBV18|TRBD1|TRBJ1-5
TGTGCCAGCTCGTCACAGGGGGCGCGGAATCAGCCCCAGCATTTT
CASSSQGARNQPQHF
>.|TRBV27|.|TRBJ2-5
TGTGCCAGCAGTCCGGGACTCCCCGGGGAGACCCAGTACTTC
CASSPGLPGETQYF
>.|TRBV19|.|TRBJ2-3
TGTGCCAGTAGATCAGGGGTAGATACGCAGTATTTT
CASRSGVDTQYF
>.|TRBV19|TRBD1|TRBJ2-3
TGTGCCAGTAACGCAGGGGACAGGTCGTTAAATACGCAGTATTTT
CASNAGDRSLNTQYF
>.|TRBV6-4|.|TRBJ1-1
TGTGCCAGCAGTGCTGGACAAGTGAACACTGAAGCTTTCTTT
CASSAGQVNTEAFF
>few|TRBV18|TRBD1|TRBJ1-6
TGTGCCAGCTCACCACTGGGACAGGGTGATTCACCCCTCCACTTT
CASSPLGQGDSPLHF
>.|TRBV3-1/TRBV3-2|.|TRBJ1-3
TGTGCCAGCAGCCAAGGGTCAACAGGGATATCTGGAAACACCATATATTTT
CASSQGSTGISGNTIYF
>.|TRBV3-1/TRBV3-2|.|TRBJ1-2
TGTGCCAGCAGCCAAGAACACACTAACTATGGCTACACCTTC
CASSQEHTNYGYTF
>.|TRBV6-4|TRBD2|TRBJ2-5
TGTGCCAGCAGTGATCGATTTTTTGCGGGGGGGATGAAAGAGACCCAGTACTTC
CASSDRFFAGGMKETQYF
>.|TRBV19|TRBD1|TRBJ1-1
TGTGCCAGTAGTAGTCAACCGGGACAGGGGGACACTGAAGCTTTCTTT
CASSSQPGQGDTEAFF
>.|TRBV11-2|.|TRBJ1-2
TGTGCCAGCAGCTTACTTGGGAGCGGCTACACCTTC
CASSLLGSGYTF
>.|TRBV10-3|.|TRBJ1-1
TGTGCCATCAGTGACCGGGTGAACACTGAAGCTTTCTTT
CAISDRVNTEAFF
>.|TRBV5-1|.|TRBJ2-1
TGCGCCAGCAGGGTTACCGAAGCCAATGAGCAGTTCTTC
CASRVTEANEQFF
>.|TRBV13|TRBD1|TRBJ1-2
TGTGCCAGCAGCTTGACAGGGCCGGGGGGCTACACCTTC
CASSLTGPGGYTF
>many|TRBV28|.|TRBJ2-7
TGTGCCAGCAGTTATTCCGTCAGCTCCTACGAGCAGTACTTC
CASSYSVSSYEQYF
>.|TRBV24-1|TRBD1|TRBJ2-2
TGTGCCACCAGTGATTCCCGGACAGGACTCCGCGGGGAGCTGTTTTTT
CATSDSRTGLRGELFF
>.|TRBV19|.|TRBJ2-7
TGTGCCAGTAGTACCGGGACAAATTACGAGCAGTACTTC
CASSTGTNYEQYF
>once|TRBV4-1|TRBD2|TRBJ2-2
TGCGCCAGCAGCCAAGGGCTAGCGGAGAACACCGGGGAGCTGTTTTTT
CASSQGLAENTGELFF
>.|TRBV4-2|TRBD1|TRBJ1-5
TGTGCCAGCAGCCAAGGGACAGGGGGCAATCAGCCCCAGCATTTT
CASSQGTGGNQPQHF
>.|TRBV14|.|TRBJ1-6
TGTGCCAGCAGCCAGCAGGGGTACACTTCACCCCTCCACTTT
CASSQQGYTSPLHF
>.|TRBV19|.|TRBJ1-1
TGTGCCAGTAGGAGGAGTGGGGCATTCACTGAAGCTTTCTTT
CASRRSGAFTEAFF
>.|TRBV7-9|TRBD1|TRBJ1-2
TGTGCCAGCAGCCGCGGGACAGCTAACTATGGCTACACCTTC
CASSRGTANYGYTF